The 17 T cell receptor beta chains in this list originate from one sample, sequenced in a study of blood T cells in healthy people across ages. A second about 6 to 12 cycle PCR used barcoded and J-beta primers. Each CDR3 protein is one row after TCRdb ran MiXCR on the 5' RACE reads. The data contain about 800,000 distinct CDR3 sequences, just under 25% of them singletons. The sample also formed part of further work on T cells of mothers and their children.

The sample comprised blood. The source is a boy aged 5-17 years in good health.

The rearrangement links TRBV10-3 to TRBJ2-5, with TRBD1 identical over 9 bases. With the DNA end fitting TRBJ2-7 better, the J assignment may be wrong. Per germline, CDR1 ENHRY and CDR2 SYGVKD. This CDR3 has 16 residues. The chain's CDR3 is CAISEEPGQGLYEQYF. The DNA for the CDR3 is TGTGCCATCAGTGAGGAACCGGGACAGGGTCTCTACGAGCAGTACTTC.

The V call is TRBV12-3 or TRBV12-4, the J call TRBJ2-7, with D unclear. The CDR3 runs 16 residues. The germline V and J ends were trimmed by 4 bases and 3 bases, with 19 bases remaining between them. The CDR3 protein is CASSSLGSGRDYEQYF. CDR3 DNA sequence: TGTGCCAGCAGTTCCCTAGGTTCGGGCAGAGACTACGAGCAGTACTTC.

This clonotype was seen a few times. The chain carries TRBV6-2 or TRBV6-3 and TRBJ2-6; D perhaps matches TRBD1 (6 bases). With 6 bases removed from V and 4 bases from J, the gap between germline ends came to 22 bases. The length of the CDR3 is 18 residues. The germline CDR1 and CDR2 sequences are MNHEY and SVGEGT. The CDR3 bases are TGTGCCAGCAGCCCACTTGGACAGATTTACGCCGGGGCCAACGTCCTGACTTTC. Amino acid sequence: CASSPLGQIYAGANVLTF.

This chain uses TRBV7-2 with TRBJ1-2, with D possibly matching TRBD1 (6 bases). The V and J ends lost 0 bases and 2 bases respectively, with 10 bases between them. The CDR3 is made up of 15 amino acids. CDR1 and CDR2 (germline): SGHTA, FQGNSA. For the CDR3, the DNA is TGTGCCAGCAGCTTAGCGGGACACGCCAACTATGGCTACACCTTC. Protein sequence: CASSLAGHANYGYTF.

As regards this clonotype: One junction end does not reproduce the germline sequence, and a read error may be involved. The chain combines TRBV6-5 with TRBJ1-1; D is unclear. The germline V gene encodes CDR1 MNHEY and CDR2 SVGAGI. The CDR3 is 11 amino acids. CDR3 coding DNA: TGTGCCAGCACCCGAAACACTGGAGCTTTCTTT. It is translated as CASTRNTGAFF.

There are a few counts of this clonotype. The rearrangement uses TRBV28 and TRBJ2-5; the match to TRBD1 covers 7 bases. The DNA matches TRBJ2-7 better at its end, which makes the J call doubtful. Looked up from germline, CDR1 is MDHEN and CDR2 is SYDVKM. The CDR3 has 16 residues. CDR3: CASLKPGTADSYEQYF. CDR3 bases: TGTGCCAGCCTCAAGCCCGGGACAGCGGATAGCTACGAGCAGTACTTC.

This chain joins TRBV12-3 or TRBV12-4 and TRBJ2-7, with 10 bases that match TRBD1. The CDR3 is made up of 16 amino acids. After removal of 0 bases from V and 7 bases from J, the junction contained 9 bases not matched to a gene. The DNA of the CDR3 is TGTGCCAGCAGTTTAGCGTGGAGACAGGGGGCGCGGGAGCAGTACTTC. Its protein product is CASSLAWRQGAREQYF.

The rearrangement uses TRBV28 and TRBJ1-2, with 7 bases that match TRBD1. The germline V gene has CDR1 MDHEN and CDR2 SYDVKM. After removal of 2 bases from V and 1 base from J, the junction contained 7 bases not matched to a gene. The CDR3 contains 16 residues. The DNA of the CDR3 is TGTGCCAGCAGTTTAGAGGACAGGAACCGTAACTATGGCTACACCTTC. Its protein product is CASSLEDRNRNYGYTF.

The V call is TRBV27, the J call TRBJ2-5, with D perhaps TRBD1 or TRBD2 (6 bases each). Per the germline V gene, CDR1 is MNHEY and CDR2 is SMNVEV (reference sequence). V was pared by 5 bases and J by 2 bases, with 18 bases between. The CDR3 sequence is 16 residues long. The CDR3, as DNA: TGTGCCAGCAGTCCCTCAGGGGAGGAGACTCAAGAGACCCAGTACTTC. Translated, it gives CASSPSGEETQETQYF.

The table lists this clonotype with a few counts. The chain links TRBV29-1 to TRBJ2-5; no clear D. CDR3 size: 11 residues. Trimming removed 7 bases from V and 5 bases from J, with 11 bases in between. Germline V CDR1 and CDR2: SQVTM, ANQGSEA. CDR3 region: CSAEERETQYF. CDR3 DNA sequence: TGCAGCGCCGAAGAACGGGAGACCCAGTACTTC.

The rearrangement uses TRBV4-3 and TRBJ2-2, with D possibly called TRBD1 or TRBD2 (5 bases each). This CDR3 is built from 16 residues. V lost 1 base, J lost 6 bases, and 15 bases lay in between. Germline V gives CDR1 LGHNA, CDR2 YSLEER. CDR3 protein: CASSQVRGYTSGELFF. The CDR3 region has the DNA TGCGCCAGCAGCCAAGTGAGGGGTTACACCTCCGGGGAGCTGTTTTTT.

This clonotype was found a few times. The CDR3, as DNA: TGTGCCAGCAGTTTATCTCACAATCAGCCCCAGCATTTT. It encodes CASSLSHNQPQHF. The J gene is TRBJ1-5, the V gene TRBV12-3 or TRBV12-4; D unclear. The CDR3 covers 13 residues. V was clipped by 2 bases and J by 3 bases, with 5 bases between them.

This chain joins TRBV29-1 and TRBJ2-7; TRBD2 aligns across 11 bases. CDR3 length: 14 amino acids. Germline V gene data show CDR1 as SQVTM and CDR2 as ANQGSEA. Trimming cost V 6 bases and J 2 bases; bases outside gene matches: 6. The CDR3 nucleotides are TGCAGCGTCTCGGGACTAGCGGAGCCCTACGAGCAGTACTTC. It yields the protein CSVSGLAEPYEQYF.

The CDR3 here is CASSGPTNYGYTF. The CDR3 nucleotides are TGTGCCAGCAGTGGCCCAACGAACTATGGCTACACCTTC. The chain carries TRBV25-1 and TRBJ1-2; D remains ambiguous. V was cut by 4 bases and J by 2 bases, with 8 bases left in between. The germline CDR1 and CDR2 sequences are MGHDK and SYGVNS. The CDR3 runs 13 residues.

There are a few counts of this clonotype. The chain is built from TRBV10-3 and TRBJ2-7, with D unresolved. This CDR3 contains 14 residues. Germline CDR1 and CDR2: ENHRY and SYGVKD. V lost 4 bases and J 7 bases, leaving 17 bases between the germline ends. CDR3: CAISVTDILPEQYF. CDR3 nucleotide sequence: TGTGCCATCAGTGTAACTGATATCCTCCCTGAGCAGTACTTC.

Comments on this clonotype: The CDR3 end shows no conserved phenylalanine or tryptophan, and so a read error is likely. J is TRBJ2-1 and V is TRBV25-1; the D is unclear. Per the germline V gene, CDR1 is MGHDK and CDR2 is SYGVNS. The CDR3 loop spans 14 amino acids. V shed 6 bases and J shed 2 bases, with 11 bases lying between them. The DNA for the CDR3 is TGTGCCAGCAGGGCCGGCGGTACCTACAATGAGCAGTTCTTG. Its protein is CASRAGGTYNEQFL.

This chain joins TRBV28 and TRBJ1-6, with a tentative D call TRBD1 (6 bases). Trimming cost V 10 bases and J 0 bases, with 13 bases left between them. Looked up from germline, CDR1 is MDHEN and CDR2 is SYDVKM. CDR3 length: 15 amino acids. In DNA, the CDR3 is TGTGCCACGGCCACAGGGAGCTCCTATAATTCACCCCTCCACTTT. It specifies CATATGSSYNSPLHF. Looking up the rest from reference TRBV28 and TRBJ1-6 gives the full variable domain: DVKVTQSSRYLVKRTGEKVFLECVQDMDHENMFWYRQDPGLGLRLIYFSYDVKMKEKGDIPEGYSVSREKKERFSLILESASTNQTSMYLCATATGSSYNSPLHFGNGTRLTVT.